This T cell receptor beta chain emerged from a study of blood T cell repertoires in COVID-19. At the level of the study: Both acute and convalescent COVID-19 samples were obtained from the United States, Italy and Spain.

V trimming: 4 bases; J trimming: 2 bases; junction bases outside the gene matches: 4. The CDR3 has 16 residues. As originally analysed: Estimation of nucleated cell counts was performed using reference gene primer amplification. The method was immunoSEQ multiplex PCR; TCRdb's version includes in-frame clones alone and lacks a portion of them. V, J and clone size reflect that table, while D and trimming were determined from the DNA. The sample yields more than 150,000 clones, around 90% seen once. This clonotype was obtained from a middle-aged man with acute or convalescent COVID-19. Sequenced material: peripheral blood. The gene calls are TRBV5-3 and TRBJ2-3; 13 positions match TRBD2. Being an ORF, TRBV5-3 has a function that is uncertain. The CDR3, as DNA: TGTGCCAGAAGCGCAACTAGCGGGGGGGACACAGATACGCAGTATTTT. Amino acid sequence: CARSATSGGDTDTQYF.